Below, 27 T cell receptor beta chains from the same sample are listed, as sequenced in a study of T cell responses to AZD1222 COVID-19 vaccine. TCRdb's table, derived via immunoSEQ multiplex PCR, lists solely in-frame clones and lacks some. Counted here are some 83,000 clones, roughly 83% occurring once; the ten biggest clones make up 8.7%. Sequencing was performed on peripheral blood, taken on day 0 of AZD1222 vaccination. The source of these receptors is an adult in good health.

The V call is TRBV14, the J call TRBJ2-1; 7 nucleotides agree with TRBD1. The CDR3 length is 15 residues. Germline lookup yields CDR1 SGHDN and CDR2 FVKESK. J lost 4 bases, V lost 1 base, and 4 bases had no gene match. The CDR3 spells CASSQGWDSYNEQFF. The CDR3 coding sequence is TGTGCCAGCAGCCAAGGGTGGGACAGTTACAATGAGCAGTTCTTC.

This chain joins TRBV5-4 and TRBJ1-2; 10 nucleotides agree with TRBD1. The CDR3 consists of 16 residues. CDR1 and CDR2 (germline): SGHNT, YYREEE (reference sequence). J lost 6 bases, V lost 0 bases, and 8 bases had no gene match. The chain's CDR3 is CASSLGGQGFGDGYTF. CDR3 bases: TGTGCCAGCAGCTTGGGGGGACAGGGGTTCGGGGATGGCTACACCTTC.

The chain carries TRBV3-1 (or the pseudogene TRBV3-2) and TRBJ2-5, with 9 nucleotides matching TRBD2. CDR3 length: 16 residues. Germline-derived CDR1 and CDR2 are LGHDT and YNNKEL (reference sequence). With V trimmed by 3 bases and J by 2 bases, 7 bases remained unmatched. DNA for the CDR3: TGTGCCAGCAGCCATTGGCGGGGGGGCCCACAAGAGACCCAGTACTTC. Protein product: CASSHWRGGPQETQYF.

In DNA form, the CDR3 reads TGTGCCATCAGTGACCGTCTTCAGGGAAATAATTCACCCCTCCACTTT. Amino acid sequence: CAISDRLQGNNSPLHF. The chain recombines TRBV10-3 with TRBJ1-6; D perhaps matches TRBD1 (5 bases). The germline V gene has CDR1 ENHRY and CDR2 SYGVKD. The CDR3 spans 16 residues. The V end was cut by 3 bases, the J end by 5 bases, with 14 bases between.

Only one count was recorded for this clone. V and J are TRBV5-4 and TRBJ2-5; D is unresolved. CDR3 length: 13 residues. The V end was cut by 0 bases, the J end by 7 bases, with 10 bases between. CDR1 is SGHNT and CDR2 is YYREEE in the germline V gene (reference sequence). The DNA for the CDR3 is TGTGCCAGCAGCTTGGCCATTTCCAGGACCCAGTACTTC. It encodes CASSLAISRTQYF.

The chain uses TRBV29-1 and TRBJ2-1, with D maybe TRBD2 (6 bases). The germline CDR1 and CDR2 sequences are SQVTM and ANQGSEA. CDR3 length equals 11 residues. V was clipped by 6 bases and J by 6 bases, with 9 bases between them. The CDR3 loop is CSVQGGNEQFF. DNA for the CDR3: TGCAGCGTGCAGGGAGGCAATGAGCAGTTCTTC.

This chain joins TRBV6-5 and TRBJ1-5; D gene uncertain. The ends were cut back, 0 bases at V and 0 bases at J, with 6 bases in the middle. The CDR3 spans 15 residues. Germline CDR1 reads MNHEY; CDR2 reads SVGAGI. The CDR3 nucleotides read TGTGCCAGCAGTTACTCGCCAGGTAGCAATCAGCCCCAGCATTTT. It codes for CASSYSPGSNQPQHF.

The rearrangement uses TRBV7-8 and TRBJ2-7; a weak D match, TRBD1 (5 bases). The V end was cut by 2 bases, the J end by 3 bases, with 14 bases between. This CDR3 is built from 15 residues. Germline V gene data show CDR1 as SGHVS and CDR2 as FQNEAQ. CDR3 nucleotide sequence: TGTGCCAGCAGCTTATTCCAGGGATCGAGCTACGAGCAGTACTTC. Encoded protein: CASSLFQGSSYEQYF.

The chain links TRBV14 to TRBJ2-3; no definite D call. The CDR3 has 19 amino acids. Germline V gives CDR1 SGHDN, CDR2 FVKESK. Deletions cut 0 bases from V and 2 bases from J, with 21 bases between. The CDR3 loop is CASSQDLAGLHKLTDTQYF. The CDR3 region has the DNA TGTGCCAGCAGCCAAGATTTGGCAGGTCTTCACAAACTCACAGATACGCAGTATTTT.

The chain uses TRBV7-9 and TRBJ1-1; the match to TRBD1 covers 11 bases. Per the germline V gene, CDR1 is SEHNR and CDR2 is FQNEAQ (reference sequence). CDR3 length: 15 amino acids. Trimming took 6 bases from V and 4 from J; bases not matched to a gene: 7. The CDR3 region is CASRKGQGAVTEAFF. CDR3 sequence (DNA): TGTGCCAGCAGGAAAGGACAGGGGGCGGTCACTGAAGCTTTCTTT.

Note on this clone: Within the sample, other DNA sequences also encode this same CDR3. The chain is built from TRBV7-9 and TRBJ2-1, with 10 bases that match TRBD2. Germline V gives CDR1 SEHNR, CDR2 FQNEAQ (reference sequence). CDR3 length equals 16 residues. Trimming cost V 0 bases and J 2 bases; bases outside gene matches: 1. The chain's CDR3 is CASSLALAGTYNEQFF. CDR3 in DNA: TGTGCCAGCAGCTTAGCACTAGCGGGGACCTACAATGAGCAGTTCTTC.

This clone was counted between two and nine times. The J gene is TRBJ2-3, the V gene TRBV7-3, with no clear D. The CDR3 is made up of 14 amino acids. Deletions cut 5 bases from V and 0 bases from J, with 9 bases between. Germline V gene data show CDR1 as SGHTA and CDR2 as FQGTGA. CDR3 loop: CASSKDSSTDTQYF. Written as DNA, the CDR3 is TGTGCCAGCAGCAAAGATAGCAGCACAGATACGCAGTATTTT.

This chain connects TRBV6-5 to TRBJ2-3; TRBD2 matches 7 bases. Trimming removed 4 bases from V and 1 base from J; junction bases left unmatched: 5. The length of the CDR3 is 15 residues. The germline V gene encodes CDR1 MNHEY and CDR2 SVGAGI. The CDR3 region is CASSWSGVGTDTQYF. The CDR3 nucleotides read TGTGCCAGCAGTTGGAGCGGGGTGGGCACAGATACGCAGTATTTT.

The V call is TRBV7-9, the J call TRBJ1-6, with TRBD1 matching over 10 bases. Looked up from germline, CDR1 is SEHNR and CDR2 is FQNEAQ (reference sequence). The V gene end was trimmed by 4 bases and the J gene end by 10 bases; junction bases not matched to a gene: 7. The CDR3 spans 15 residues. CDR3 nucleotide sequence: TGTGCCAGCAGCTCAGAGGGGACAGGGGACTCACCCCTCCACTTT. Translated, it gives CASSSEGTGDSPLHF.

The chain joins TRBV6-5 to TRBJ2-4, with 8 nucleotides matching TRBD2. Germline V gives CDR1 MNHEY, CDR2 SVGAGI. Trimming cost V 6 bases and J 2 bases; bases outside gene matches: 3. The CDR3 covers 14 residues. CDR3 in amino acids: CASSPGGSKNIQYF. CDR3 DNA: TGTGCCAGCAGCCCGGGGGGGTCCAAAAACATTCAGTACTTC.

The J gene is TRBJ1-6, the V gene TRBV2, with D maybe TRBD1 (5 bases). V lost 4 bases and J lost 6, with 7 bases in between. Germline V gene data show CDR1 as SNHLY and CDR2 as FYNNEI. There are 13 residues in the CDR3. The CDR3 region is CASSADSNSPLHF. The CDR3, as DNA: TGTGCCAGCAGTGCCGACAGTAATTCACCCCTCCACTTT.

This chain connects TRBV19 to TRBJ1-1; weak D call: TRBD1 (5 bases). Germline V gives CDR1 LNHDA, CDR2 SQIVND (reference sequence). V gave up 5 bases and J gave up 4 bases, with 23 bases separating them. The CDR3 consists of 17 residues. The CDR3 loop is CASSQLMPRAKGTEAFF. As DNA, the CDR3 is TGTGCCAGTAGTCAACTTATGCCCAGGGCGAAGGGCACTGAAGCTTTCTTT.

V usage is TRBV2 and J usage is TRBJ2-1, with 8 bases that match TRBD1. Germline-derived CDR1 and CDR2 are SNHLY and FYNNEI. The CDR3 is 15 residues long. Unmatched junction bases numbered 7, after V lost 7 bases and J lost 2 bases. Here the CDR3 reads CASKWGTGAYNEQFF. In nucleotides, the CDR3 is TGTGCCAGCAAATGGGGGACAGGAGCCTACAATGAGCAGTTCTTC.

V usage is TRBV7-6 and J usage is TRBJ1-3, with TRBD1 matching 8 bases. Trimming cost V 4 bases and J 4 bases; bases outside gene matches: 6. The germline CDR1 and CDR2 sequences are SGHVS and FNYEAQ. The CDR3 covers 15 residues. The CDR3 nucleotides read TGTGCCAGCAGCTACGGACAGGGATCAGGAAACACCATATATTTT. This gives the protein CASSYGQGSGNTIYF.

For the CDR3, the DNA is TGTGCCAGCAGCAAACTCTTTCTAGTCCATAGACACCTTCACTCCTACAATGAGCAGTTCTTC. Translation gives CASSKLFLVHRHLHSYNEQFF. This chain links TRBV21-1 with TRBJ2-1. TRBV21-1 constitutes a pseudogene. The CDR3 contains 21 residues.

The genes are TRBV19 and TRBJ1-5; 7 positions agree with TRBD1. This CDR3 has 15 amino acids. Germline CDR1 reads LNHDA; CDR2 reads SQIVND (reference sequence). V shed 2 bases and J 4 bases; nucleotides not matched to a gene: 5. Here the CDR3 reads CASSIIAGGNQPQHF. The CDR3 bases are TGTGCCAGTAGTATAATCGCAGGGGGTAATCAGCCCCAGCATTTT.

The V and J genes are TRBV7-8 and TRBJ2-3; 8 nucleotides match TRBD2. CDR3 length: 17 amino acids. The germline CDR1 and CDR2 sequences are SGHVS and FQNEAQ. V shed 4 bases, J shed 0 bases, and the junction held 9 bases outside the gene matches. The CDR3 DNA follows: TGTGCCAGCAGCTCCAAACTCACTAGCGGAAGCACAGATACGCAGTATTTT. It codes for CASSSKLTSGSTDTQYF.

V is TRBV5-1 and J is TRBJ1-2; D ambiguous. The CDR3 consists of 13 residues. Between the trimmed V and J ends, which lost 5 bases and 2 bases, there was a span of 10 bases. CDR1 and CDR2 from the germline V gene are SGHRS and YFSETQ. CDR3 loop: CASSPIPNYGYTF. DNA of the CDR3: TGCGCCAGCAGTCCAATCCCCAACTATGGCTACACCTTC.

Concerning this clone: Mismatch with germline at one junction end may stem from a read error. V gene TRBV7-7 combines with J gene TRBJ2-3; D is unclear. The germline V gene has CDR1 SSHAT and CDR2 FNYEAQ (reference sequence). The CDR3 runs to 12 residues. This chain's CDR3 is CASSPIADTQYF. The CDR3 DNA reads TGTGCTAGCAGCCCGATCGCGGATACGCAGTATTTT.

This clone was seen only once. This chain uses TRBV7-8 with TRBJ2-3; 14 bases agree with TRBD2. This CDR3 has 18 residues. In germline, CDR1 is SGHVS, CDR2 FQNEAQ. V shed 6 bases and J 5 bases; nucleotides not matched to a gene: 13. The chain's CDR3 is CASRYYRLAGGRVDTQYF. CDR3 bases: TGTGCCAGCAGATATTACAGACTAGCGGGAGGGCGGGTAGATACGCAGTATTTT.

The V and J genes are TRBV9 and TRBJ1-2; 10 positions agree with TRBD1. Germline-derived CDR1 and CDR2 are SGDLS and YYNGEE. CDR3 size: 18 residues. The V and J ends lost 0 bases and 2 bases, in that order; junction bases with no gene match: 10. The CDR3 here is CASSVAKDRGPFNYGYTF. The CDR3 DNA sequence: TGTGCCAGCAGCGTAGCCAAAGACAGGGGGCCATTCAACTATGGCTACACCTTC. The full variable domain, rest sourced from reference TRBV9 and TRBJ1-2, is DSGVTQTPKHLITATGQRVTLRCSPRSGDLSVYWYQQSLDQGLQFLIQYYNGEERAKGNILERFSAQQFPDLHSELNLSSLELGDSALYFCASSVAKDRGPFNYGYTFGSGTRLTVV.

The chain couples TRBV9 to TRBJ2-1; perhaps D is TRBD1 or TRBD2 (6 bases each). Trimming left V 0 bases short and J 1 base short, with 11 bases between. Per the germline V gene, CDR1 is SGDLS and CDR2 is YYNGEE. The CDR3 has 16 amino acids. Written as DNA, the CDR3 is TGTGCCAGCAGCGTAGCAGGAGGGGGTTCCTACAATGAGCAGTTCTTC. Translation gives CASSVAGGGSYNEQFF.